The 11 T cell receptor beta chains in this list originate from one sample, sequenced in a study of blood T cell repertoires in COVID-19. Method: immunoSEQ multiplex PCR; TCRdb's copy keeps in-frame clones and lacks some. There are roughly 390,000 clones in the sample; 85% occur only once, and 3.5% to 4% lies in the top ten. The sample taken for sequencing was peripheral blood. Receptors were obtained from a woman under 30 with acute or convalescent COVID-19.

V and J are TRBV10-3 and TRBJ1-2; 9 bases are a match to TRBD1. Per the germline V gene, CDR1 is ENHRY and CDR2 is SYGVKD. This CDR3 spans 14 amino acids. V was clipped by 6 bases and J by 4 bases; unmatched bases: 6. The CDR3 here is CAISRTGDGYGYTF. The DNA for the CDR3 is TGTGCCATCAGCCGGACAGGGGATGGCTATGGCTACACCTTC.

V and J are TRBV6-1 and TRBJ2-6, with a possible D match to TRBD2 (5 bases). The V gene lost 0 bases and the J gene lost 4 bases, with 16 bases spanning the gap. The CDR3 has 18 amino acids. Per the germline V gene, CDR1 is MNHNS and CDR2 is SASEGT. The CDR3 is CASSEAGRGLAGANVLTF. CDR3 in DNA: TGTGCCAGCAGTGAAGCGGGTCGAGGGTTGGCAGGGGCCAACGTCCTGACTTTC.

The V gene is TRBV6-5, the J gene TRBJ2-3; 11 bases agree with TRBD2. Germline CDR1 reads MNHEY; CDR2 reads SVGAGI. This CDR3 has 14 residues. V was clipped by 11 bases and J by 4 bases; unmatched bases: 8. The CDR3 sequence: CALGLAGGSDTQYF. CDR3 sequence (DNA): TGTGCCCTGGGGCTAGCGGGGGGATCAGATACGCAGTATTTT.

On this clone: The sample contains more than one DNA sequence encoding this CDR3. CDR3 nucleotides: TGTGCCAGCAGCTTAGCGGGGGGGCCTGGAGATACGCAGTATTTT. Translated: CASSLAGGPGDTQYF. The chain has TRBV7-9 and TRBJ2-3; D perhaps matches TRBD2 (7 bases). CDR3 length: 15 residues. Deletions cut 0 bases from V and 5 bases from J, with 12 bases between. The V gene's germline CDR1 is SEHNR and CDR2 FQNEAQ (reference sequence).

This chain connects TRBV2 to TRBJ2-7; tentative D call: TRBD2 (11 bases). Germline CDR1 and CDR2: SNHLY and FYNNEI. The V end lost 8 bases, the J end lost 4 bases, and 30 bases lay between the germline ends. This CDR3 is built from 18 residues. The chain's CDR3 is CASSLDSGGGQGWYEQYF. The CDR3, as DNA: TGTGCCAGCTCGCTTGATAGCGGGGGGGGACAGGGGTGGTACGAGCAGTACTTC.

The chain combines TRBV19 with TRBJ2-5; 7 nucleotides agree with TRBD1. The CDR3 spans 14 residues. V shed 5 bases and J 1 base; nucleotides not matched to a gene: 4. Germline V gene data show CDR1 as LNHDA and CDR2 as SQIVND (reference sequence). DNA of the CDR3: TGTGCCAGTAGTCAAGGGGACAGCCAAGAGACCCAGTACTTC. The encoded protein is CASSQGDSQETQYF.

This clone was detected once. This chain connects TRBV6-2 or TRBV6-3 to TRBJ1-2; TRBD1 might be the D (5 bases). V shed 4 bases and J shed 0 bases, with 15 bases lying between them. Germline lookup yields CDR1 MNHEY and CDR2 SVGEGT. This CDR3 is built from 16 residues. CDR3 sequence (DNA): TGTGCCAGCAGTTCAGCGGGGGGTCGGGCTAACTATGGCTACACCTTC. As protein: CASSSAGGRANYGYTF.

This rearrangement joins TRBV6-5 to TRBJ2-2; 9 bases are shared with TRBD1. The trim removed 6 bases at V and 5 bases at J, leaving 7 bases unmatched. Looked up from germline, CDR1 is MNHEY and CDR2 is SVGAGI. This CDR3 contains 15 residues. CDR3 sequence reads: CASRPTGGGTGELFF. The CDR3 nucleotides are TGTGCCAGCAGGCCCACAGGGGGCGGAACCGGGGAGCTGTTTTTT.

This clone was picked up many times. This chain connects TRBV24-1 to TRBJ2-3, with TRBD2 matching 7 bases. This CDR3 has 15 amino acids. CDR1 and CDR2 from the germline V gene are KGHDR and SFDVKD. Trimming took 5 bases from V and 2 from J; bases not matched to a gene: 6. The CDR3 sequence is CATSVGGGITDTQYF. DNA of the CDR3: TGTGCCACCAGTGTAGGCGGGGGAATCACAGATACGCAGTATTTT.

The chain employs TRBV5-6 and TRBJ1-5; D remains unclear. The CDR3 is 14 residues long. Germline V gene data show CDR1 as SGHDT and CDR2 as YYEEEE. Trimming removed 3 bases at V and 2 bases at J, with 9 bases between. Here the CDR3 DNA reads TGTGCCAGCAGCTCTCGGTCCCGCAATCAGCCCCAGCATTTT. Encoded protein: CASSSRSRNQPQHF. Looking up the rest from reference TRBV5-6 and TRBJ1-5 gives the full variable domain: DAGVTQSPTHLIKTRGQQVTLRCSPKSGHDTVSWYQQALGQGPQFIFQYYEEEERQRGNFPDRFSGHQFPNYSSELNVNALLLGDSALYLCASSSRSRNQPQHFGDGTRLSIL.

The chain recombines TRBV30 with TRBJ1-4, with D uncertain. Trimming took off 0 bases at V and 3 bases at J, with 11 bases between the two ends. The CDR3 totals 15 residues. Germline V gene data show CDR1 as GTSNPN and CDR2 as SVGIG (reference sequence). CDR3 protein: CAWSVPITANEKLFF. The CDR3 DNA reads as TGTGCCTGGAGTGTACCAATTACGGCTAATGAAAAACTGTTTTTT.